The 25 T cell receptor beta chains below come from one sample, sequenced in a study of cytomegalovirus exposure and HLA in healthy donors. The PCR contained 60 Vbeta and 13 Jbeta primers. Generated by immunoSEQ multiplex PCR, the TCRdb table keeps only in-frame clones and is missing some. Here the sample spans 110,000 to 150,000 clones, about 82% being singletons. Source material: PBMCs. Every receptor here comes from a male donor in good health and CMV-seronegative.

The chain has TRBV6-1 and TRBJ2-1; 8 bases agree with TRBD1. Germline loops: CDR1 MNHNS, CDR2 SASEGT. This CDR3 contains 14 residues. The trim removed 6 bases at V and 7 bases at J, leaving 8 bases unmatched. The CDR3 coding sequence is TGTGCCAGCAGCAGCAGGGGGCTGAGGAATGAGCAGTTCTTC. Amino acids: CASSSRGLRNEQFF.

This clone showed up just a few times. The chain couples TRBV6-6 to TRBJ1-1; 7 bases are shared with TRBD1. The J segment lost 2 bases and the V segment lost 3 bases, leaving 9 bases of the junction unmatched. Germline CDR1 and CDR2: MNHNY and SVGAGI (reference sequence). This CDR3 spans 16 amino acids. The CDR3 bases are TGTGCCAGCAGTTATCCCGACAGGGTTACCAACACTGAAGCTTTCTTT. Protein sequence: CASSYPDRVTNTEAFF.

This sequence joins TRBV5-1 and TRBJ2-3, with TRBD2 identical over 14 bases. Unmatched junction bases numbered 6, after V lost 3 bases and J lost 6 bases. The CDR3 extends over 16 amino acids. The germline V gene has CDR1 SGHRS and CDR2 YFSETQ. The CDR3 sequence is CASSSGLAGAGDTQYF. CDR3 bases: TGCGCCAGCAGCTCGGGACTAGCGGGGGCGGGTGATACGCAGTATTTT.

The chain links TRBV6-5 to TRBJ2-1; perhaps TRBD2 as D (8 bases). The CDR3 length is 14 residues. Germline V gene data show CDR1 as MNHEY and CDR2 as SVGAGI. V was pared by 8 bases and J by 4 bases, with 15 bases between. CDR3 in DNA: TGTGCCAGCGGGACAGCGGGGGTTTACAATGAGCAGTTCTTC. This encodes CASGTAGVYNEQFF.

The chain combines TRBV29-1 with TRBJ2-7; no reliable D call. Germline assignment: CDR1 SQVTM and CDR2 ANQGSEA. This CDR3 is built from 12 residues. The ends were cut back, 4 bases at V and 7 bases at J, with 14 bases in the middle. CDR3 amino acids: CSVGVRPREQYF. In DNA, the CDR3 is TGCAGCGTTGGGGTGAGGCCCCGGGAGCAGTACTTC.

The CDR3 DNA follows: TGTGCCAGCAGCCCGGGAATCAACACCGGGGAGCTGTTTTTT. This gives the protein CASSPGINTGELFF. The V and J genes are TRBV7-3 and TRBJ2-2; D is possibly TRBD2 (5 bases). The CDR3 length is 14 residues. Between the trimmed V and J ends, which lost 5 bases and 2 bases, there was a span of 9 bases. Germline V gene data show CDR1 as SGHTA and CDR2 as FQGTGA.

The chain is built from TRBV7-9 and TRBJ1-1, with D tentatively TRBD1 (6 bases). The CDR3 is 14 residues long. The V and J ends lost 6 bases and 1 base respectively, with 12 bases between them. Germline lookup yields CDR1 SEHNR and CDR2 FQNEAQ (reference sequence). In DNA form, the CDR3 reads TGTGCCAGCAGTCGGGGGGCACCGAACACTGAAGCTTTCTTT. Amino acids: CASSRGAPNTEAFF.

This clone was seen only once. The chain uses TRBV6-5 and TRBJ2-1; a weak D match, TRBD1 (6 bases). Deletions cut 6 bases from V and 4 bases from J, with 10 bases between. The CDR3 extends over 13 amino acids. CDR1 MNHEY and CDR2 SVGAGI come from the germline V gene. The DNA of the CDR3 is TGTGCCAGCAGATTGGACAGATACAATGAGCAGTTCTTC. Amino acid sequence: CASRLDRYNEQFF.

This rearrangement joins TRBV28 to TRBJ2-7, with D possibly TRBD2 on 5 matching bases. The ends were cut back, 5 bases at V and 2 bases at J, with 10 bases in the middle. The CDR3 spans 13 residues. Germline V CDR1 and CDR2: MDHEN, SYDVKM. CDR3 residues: CASSRGNAYEQYF. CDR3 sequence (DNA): TGTGCCAGCAGTCGAGGGAACGCCTACGAGCAGTACTTC.

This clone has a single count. CDR3 loop: CASSKVRRGVRETQYF. CDR3 nucleotide sequence: TGTGCCAGCAGCAAAGTACGACGGGGGGTTCGGGAGACCCAGTACTTC. The V call is TRBV21-1, the J call TRBJ2-5; the D call of TRBD2 is as the table states it, not checked on the DNA. TRBV21-1 is a listed pseudogene. This CDR3 is built from 16 residues.

The DNA of the CDR3 is TGTGCCAGTAGTATTGGCAGTCACTACGAGCAGTACTTC. Protein: CASSIGSHYEQYF. The chain recombines TRBV19 with TRBJ2-7; no firm D call. The CDR3 has 13 amino acids. Per germline, CDR1 LNHDA and CDR2 SQIVND (reference sequence). Trimming stripped 3 bases from V and 3 bases from J, with 9 bases between. Full variable domain (outside the CDR3, taken from reference TRBV19 and TRBJ2-7): DGGITQSPKYLFRKEGQNVTLSCEQNLNHDAMYWYRQDPGQGLRLIYYSQIVNDFQKGDIAEGYSVSREKKESFPLTVTSAQKNPTAFYLCASSIGSHYEQYFGPGTRLTVT.

CDR3 sequence: CASRAGGTTEAFF. DNA of the CDR3: TGTGCCAGCAGGGCAGGGGGGACCACTGAAGCTTTCTTT. V and J are TRBV6-5 and TRBJ1-1, with TRBD1 identical over 7 bases. Trimming removed 6 bases from V and 4 bases from J; junction bases left unmatched: 5. The CDR3 contains 13 residues. Germline V gene sequence: CDR1 MNHEY, CDR2 SVGAGI.

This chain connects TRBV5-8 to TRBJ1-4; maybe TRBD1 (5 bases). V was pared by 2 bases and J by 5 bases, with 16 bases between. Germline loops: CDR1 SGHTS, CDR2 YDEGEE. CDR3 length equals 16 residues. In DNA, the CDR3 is TGTGCCAGCAGCTTAGGGAAGGGACTGATAAATGAAAAACTGTTTTTT. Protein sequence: CASSLGKGLINEKLFF. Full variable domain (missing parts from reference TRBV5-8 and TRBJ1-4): EAGVTQSPTHLIKTRGQQATLRCSPISGHTSVYWYQQALGLGLQFLLWYDEGEERNRGNFPPRFSGRQFPNYSSELNVNALELEDSALYLCASSLGKGLINEKLFFGSGTQLSVL.

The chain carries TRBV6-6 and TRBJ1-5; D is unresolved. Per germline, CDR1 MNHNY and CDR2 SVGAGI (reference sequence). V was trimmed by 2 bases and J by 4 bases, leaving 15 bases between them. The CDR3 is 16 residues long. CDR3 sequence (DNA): TGTGCCAGCAGTTACCTGGCGGCAGAGGGAAATCAGCCCCAGCATTTT. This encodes CASSYLAAEGNQPQHF.

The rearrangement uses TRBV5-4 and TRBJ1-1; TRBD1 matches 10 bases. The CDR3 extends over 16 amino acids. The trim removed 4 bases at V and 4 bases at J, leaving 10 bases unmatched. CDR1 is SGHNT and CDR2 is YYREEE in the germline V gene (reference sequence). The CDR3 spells CASSLHQTGGGTEAFF. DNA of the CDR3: TGTGCCAGCAGCCTTCATCAGACAGGGGGCGGCACTGAAGCTTTCTTT.

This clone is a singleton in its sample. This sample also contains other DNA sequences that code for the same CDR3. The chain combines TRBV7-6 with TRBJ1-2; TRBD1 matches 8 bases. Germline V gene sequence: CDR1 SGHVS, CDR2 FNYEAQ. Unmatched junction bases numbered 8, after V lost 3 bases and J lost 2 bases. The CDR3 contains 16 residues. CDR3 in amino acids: CASSLVPGQENYGYTF. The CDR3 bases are TGTGCCAGCAGCTTGGTCCCGGGACAGGAAAACTATGGCTACACCTTC.

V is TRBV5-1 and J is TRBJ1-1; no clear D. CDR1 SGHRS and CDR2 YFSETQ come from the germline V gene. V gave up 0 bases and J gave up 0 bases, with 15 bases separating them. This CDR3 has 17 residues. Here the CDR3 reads CASSLASTLRLNTEAFF. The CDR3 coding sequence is TGCGCCAGCAGCTTGGCGAGTACCCTCAGGCTGAACACTGAAGCTTTCTTT.

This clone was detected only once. Written as DNA, the CDR3 is TGTGCCAGCAGCCGGATAGCGGGAGTGTCCTACAATGAGCAGTTCTTC. This sequence encodes CASSRIAGVSYNEQFF. J is TRBJ2-1 and V is TRBV7-8, with TRBD2 matching over 9 bases. This CDR3 is 16 amino acids long. The ends lost 5 bases at V and 1 base at J; junction bases unmatched: 6. The germline V gene has CDR1 SGHVS and CDR2 FQNEAQ.

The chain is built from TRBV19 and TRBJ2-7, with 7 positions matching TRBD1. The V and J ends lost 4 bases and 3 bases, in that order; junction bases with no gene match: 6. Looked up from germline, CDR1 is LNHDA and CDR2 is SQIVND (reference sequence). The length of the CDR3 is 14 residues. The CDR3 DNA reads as TGTGCCAGTAGTACAAGACAGGGTGACTACGAGCAGTACTTC. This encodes CASSTRQGDYEQYF.

The CDR3 DNA reads TGTGCCACCAGCAGAGACAGACAGAATACGCAGTATTTT. Translating gives CATSRDRQNTQYF. The chain uses TRBV15 and TRBJ2-3; D perhaps matches TRBD1 (5 bases). CDR1 LNHNV and CDR2 YYDKDF come from the germline V gene (reference sequence). The CDR3 extends over 13 amino acids. The V end lost 0 bases, the J end lost 7 bases, and 8 bases lay between the germline ends.

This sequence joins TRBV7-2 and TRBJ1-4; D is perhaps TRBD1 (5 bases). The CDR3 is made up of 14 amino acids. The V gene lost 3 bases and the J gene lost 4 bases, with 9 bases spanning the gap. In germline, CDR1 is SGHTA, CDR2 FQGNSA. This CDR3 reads CASSFQQGNEKLFF. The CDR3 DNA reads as TGTGCCAGCAGCTTTCAGCAGGGTAATGAAAAACTGTTTTTT. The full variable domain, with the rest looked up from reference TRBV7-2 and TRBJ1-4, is GAGVSQSPSNKVTEKGKDVELRCDPISGHTALYWYRQSLGQGLEFLIYFQGNSAPDKSGLPSDRFSAERTGGSVSTLTIQRTQQEDSAVYLCASSFQQGNEKLFFGSGTQLSVL.

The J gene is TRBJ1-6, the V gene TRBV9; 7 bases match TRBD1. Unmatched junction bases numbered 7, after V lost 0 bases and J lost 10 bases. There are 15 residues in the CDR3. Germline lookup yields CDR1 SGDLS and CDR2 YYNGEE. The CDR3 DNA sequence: TGTGCCAGCAGCGTAGAGACAGGGCTGAGGTCACCCCTCCACTTT. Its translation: CASSVETGLRSPLHF.

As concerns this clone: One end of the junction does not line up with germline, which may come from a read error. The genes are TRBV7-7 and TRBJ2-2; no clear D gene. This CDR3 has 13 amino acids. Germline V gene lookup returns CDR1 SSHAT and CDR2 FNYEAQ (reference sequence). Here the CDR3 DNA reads TGTGCTAGCAGCAAAATTCCGGGCGGGGAGCTGTTTTTT. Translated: CASSKIPGGELFF. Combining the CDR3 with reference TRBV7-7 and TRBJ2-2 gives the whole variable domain GAGVSQSPRYKVTKRGQDVTLRCDPISSHATLYWYQQALGQGPEFLTYFNYEAQPDKSGLPSDRFSAERPEGSISTLTIQRTEQRDSAMYRCASSKIPGGELFFGEGSRLTVL.

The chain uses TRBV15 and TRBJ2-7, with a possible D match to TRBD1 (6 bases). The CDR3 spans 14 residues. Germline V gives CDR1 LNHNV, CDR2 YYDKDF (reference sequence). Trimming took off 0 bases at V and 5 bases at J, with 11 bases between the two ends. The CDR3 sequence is CATSRDIGGHEQYF. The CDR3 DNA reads TGTGCCACCAGCAGAGATATTGGGGGCCACGAGCAGTACTTC.

CDR3 residues: CASSYSRRTGGGGYTF. CDR3 nucleotide sequence: TGTGCCAGCAGCTACTCACGTCGGACAGGGGGCGGTGGCTACACCTTC. The V call is TRBV7-2, the J call TRBJ1-2, with TRBD1 matching 11 bases. Trimming took 4 bases from V and 7 from J; bases not matched to a gene: 11. The germline gives CDR1 SGHTA, CDR2 FQGNSA. CDR3 length: 16 residues. The full variable domain, rest sourced from reference TRBV7-2 and TRBJ1-2, is GAGVSQSPSNKVTEKGKDVELRCDPISGHTALYWYRQSLGQGLEFLIYFQGNSAPDKSGLPSDRFSAERTGGSVSTLTIQRTQQEDSAVYLCASSYSRRTGGGGYTFGSGTRLTVV.